This T cell receptor beta chain was identified in a study of cytomegalovirus exposure and HLA in healthy donors. This PCR relied on a set of 60 Vbeta primers and 13 Jbeta primers. Measured with immunoSEQ multiplex PCR; TCRdb has only the in-frame clones, and not every one. The data hold around 70,000 clones, with 62% observed a single time. Trimming removed 3 bases from V and 6 bases from J, with 27 bases in between. CDR1 is GTSNPN, CDR2 SVGIG, per germline (reference sequence). The CDR3 length is 17 residues. This receptor was obtained from a man aged 30 to 45 in good health and CMV-seronegative. This chain joins TRBV30 and TRBJ2-7; the D gene is possibly TRBD1 (6 bases). The specimen sequenced was PBMCs. CDR3 amino acids: CAWRGTDIWDIGFEQYF. CDR3 nucleotide sequence: TGTGCCTGGAGGGGGACGGACATTTGGGACATTGGTTTCGAGCAGTACTTC.